This T cell receptor (beta chain) was obtained from a study of cytomegalovirus exposure and HLA in healthy donors. The germline CDR1 and CDR2 sequences are SNHLY and FYNNEI. The CDR3 length is 12 residues. V lost 7 bases and J 2 bases, leaving 9 bases between the germline ends. PCR primers comprised 60 Vbeta and 13 Jbeta primers. The table came from immunoSEQ multiplex PCR; TCRdb's copy has only in-frame clones and leaves some out. Among 130,000 or so clones listed, over 65% were seen once. This chain connects TRBV2 to TRBJ2-7; tentatively, D is TRBD2 (5 bases). This TCR came from a young man in good health and CMV-seronegative. The sequencing sample was made of PBMCs. CDR3 nucleotide sequence: TGTGCCAGCAAGCGAGCGGCCTACGAGCAGTACTTC. This gives the protein CASKRAAYEQYF. Filled out from reference TRBV2 and TRBJ2-7, the complete variable domain reads EPEVTQTPSHQVTQMGQEVILRCVPISNHLYFYWYRQILGQKVEFLVSFYNNEISEKSEIFDDQFSVERPDGSNFTLKIRSTKLEDSAMYFCASKRAAYEQYFGPGTRLTVT.